This is a list of T cell receptor beta chains from one sample in a study of cytomegalovirus exposure and HLA in healthy donors. Sequencing used immunoSEQ multiplex PCR; TCRdb keeps in-frame clones, though not all of them. The sample shows around 130,000 clones, more than 75% of them seen only once. Sequencing input: PBMCs. The receptors here all came from a woman younger than 45 in good health and CMV-seronegative. The CDR3 runs from the conserved cysteine through the conserved F or W. A D gene is named only where the DNA matches it firmly. Part of the rows lack a size; the others show once, few, many or a class for expanded clones.

few	.	14	TRBV6-5	TRBJ2-3	CASKLSAYADTQYF	TGTGCCAGCAAGCTCTCCGCTTATGCAGATACGCAGTATTTT
.	TRBD1	14	TRBV7-9	TRBJ2-1	CASRPGGAIYEQFF	TGTGCCAGTAGACCAGGGGGCGCTATTTATGAGCAGTTCTTC
.	.	13	TRBV19	TRBJ1-2	CASSIEGGRGYTF	TGTGCCAGTAGTATTGAGGGCGGGCGAGGCTACACCTTC
many	.	16	TRBV7-9	TRBJ2-1	CASSPPRRTILDEQFF	TGTGCCAGCAGCCCCCCCCGGAGGACGATTTTGGATGAGCAGTTCTTC
once	.	15	TRBV6-5	TRBJ2-7	CASRDPIRGSYEQYF	TGTGCCAGCAGAGACCCTATCAGGGGTTCCTACGAGCAGTACTTC
.	TRBD1	14	TRBV30	TRBJ2-7	CAWSPGGAIYEQYF	TGTGCCTGGAGCCCAGGGGGCGCAATCTACGAGCAGTACTTC
.	.	13	TRBV6-5	TRBJ2-3	CASRRGPGDTQYF	TGTGCCAGCAGGCGGGGGCCGGGAGATACGCAGTATTTT
.	TRBD2	14	TRBV5-4	TRBJ2-7	CASRRTSGSYEQYF	TGTGCCAGCAGGAGGACTAGCGGCTCCTACGAGCAGTACTTC
.	.	17	TRBV7-2	TRBJ1-3	CASSLGGRRTSGNTIYF	TGTGCCAGCAGCTTAGGAGGGAGGCGGACCTCTGGAAACACCATATATTTT
.	TRBD1	15	TRBV5-8	TRBJ2-5	CASRPGQGYQETQYF	TGTGCCAGCAGGCCGGGACAGGGATACCAAGAGACCCAGTACTTC
.	TRBD1	15	TRBV5-1	TRBJ1-3	CASSYTTGSGNTIYF	TGCGCCAGCAGCTACACGACAGGGTCCGGAAACACCATATATTTT
.	TRBD2	13	TRBV6-5	TRBJ2-7	CASTGTSGGKQYF	TGTGCCAGCACCGGGACTAGCGGGGGGAAGCAGTATTTC
.	TRBD1	13	TRBV28	TRBJ2-7	CASSRDRGYEQYF	TGTGCCAGCAGTCGGGACAGGGGCTACGAGCAGTACTTC
.	TRBD1	15	TRBV6-6	TRBJ1-5	CASSTGTGGNWPQHF	TGTGCCAGCAGTACCGGGACAGGGGGTAATTGGCCCCAGCATTTT
.	TRBD2	18	TRBV7-9	TRBJ2-2	CASSLRLLAGSNTGELFF	TGTGCCAGCAGCTTAAGGTTACTAGCGGGGTCGAACACCGGGGAGCTGTTTTTT
.	.	14	TRBV30	TRBJ1-2	CAWSAPQGWKGYTF	TGTGCCTGGAGTGCGCCACAGGGTTGGAAAGGCTACACCTTC
.	TRBD1	18	TRBV7-6	TRBJ1-2	CASSRDTPTGDVVGGYTF	TGTGCCAGCAGCCGCGACACACCGACAGGGGATGTAGTCGGTGGCTACACCTTC
.	TRBD2	15	TRBV2	TRBJ2-5	CASTLAGGMVETQYF	TGTGCCAGCACACTAGCGGGGGGGATGGTAGAGACCCAGTACTTC
.	TRBD1	19	TRBV19	TRBJ1-2	CASSILRTGGQGLDYGYTF	TGTGCCAGTAGTATATTGCGTACGGGGGGACAGGGGTTGGACTATGGCTACACCTTC
.	TRBD2	14	TRBV7-3	TRBJ2-5	CASSRAGGVETQYF	TGTGCCAGCAGCAGGGCGGGGGGCGTGGAGACCCAGTACTTC
.	TRBD1	15	TRBV18	TRBJ2-7	CASSPLQGAGDEQYF	TGTGCCAGCTCACCGCTACAGGGGGCGGGAGACGAGCAGTACTTC
once	.	13	TRBV29-1	TRBJ1-2	CSVDPSLQGSYTF	TGCAGCGTTGACCCTAGTCTTCAGGGGAGCTACACCTTC
.	.	16	TRBV18	TRBJ1-5	CASSPPGGASNQPQHF	TGTGCCAGCTCCCCGCCTGGGGGCGCGAGCAATCAGCCCCAGCATTTT
.	TRBD2	14	TRBV9	TRBJ2-3	CASSVSGGKDTQYF	TGTGCCAGCAGCGTGTCCGGGGGGAAAGATACGCAGTATTTT
.	TRBD1	13	TRBV30	TRBJ2-1	CAWRGQGAREQFF	TGTGCCTGGAGGGGGCAGGGGGCGCGGGAGCAGTTCTTC
once	TRBD1	15	TRBV19	TRBJ1-2	CASSGTGGAGYGYTF	TGTGCCAGTAGTGGGACAGGGGGCGCGGGCTATGGCTACACCTTC
.	.	13	TRBV29-1	TRBJ1-3	CSVDSVSGNTIYF	TGCAGCGTTGACTCGGTCTCTGGAAACACCATATATTTT
.	.	13	TRBV11-3	TRBJ1-4	CASSPRGGEKLFF	TGTGCCAGCAGCCCACGGGGGGGTGAAAAACTGTTTTTT